Listed below are T cell receptor beta chains from one sample, sequenced in a study of blood T cell repertoires in COVID-19. Produced via immunoSEQ multiplex PCR; TCRdb's table is partial and in-frame only. Of about 240,000 clones listed, approximately 83% are singletons. What was sequenced was PBMCs or T cells enriched from blood (not recorded which). The receptors come from a woman aged 40 to 50 with acute COVID-19. Each CDR3 is given with its conserved first and last residue. The D gene is left open where the match is weak. The size of a clone is reported for some rows only, either as once, few or many, or as a class for expanded clones.

>.|TRBV6-5|.|TRBJ1-3
CASGESAGNTIYF
TGTGCCAGCGGGGAGTCAGCCGGAAACACCATATATTTT
>TRBD2|TRBV29-1|.|TRBJ2-1
CSVGLAGVVNEQFF
TGCAGCGTTGGACTAGCGGGAGTAGTCAATGAGCAGTTCTTC
>TRBD2|TRBV5-1|.|TRBJ2-2
CASSGLAGMDGELFF
TGCGCCAGCAGCGGACTAGCGGGCATGGACGGGGAGCTGTTTTTT
>TRBD1|TRBV6-1|.|TRBJ1-2
CASSEGAGGYGYTF
TGTGCCAGCAGTGAGGGGGCAGGGGGATATGGCTACACCTTC
>.|TRBV5-4|.|TRBJ2-7
CASSLGNYEQYF
TGTGCCAGCAGCTTGGGTAACTACGAGCAGTACTTC
>.|TRBV28|.|TRBJ2-1
CATRLSTGLIGGPTGNEQFF
TGTGCCACCCGGTTAAGTACAGGGTTGATTGGCGGACCCACGGGGAATGAGCAGTTCTTC
>TRBD1|TRBV7-9|.|TRBJ2-5
CASRGTGGLETQYF
TGTGCCAGCAGGGGGACAGGGGGGTTAGAGACCCAGTACTTC
>.|TRBV11-3|once|TRBJ1-1
CASSFQEGKAFF
TGTGCCAGCAGCTTCCAGGAAGGTAAAGCTTTCTTT
>TRBD2|TRBV6-1|.|TRBJ2-2
CASSDQSGTNTGELFF
TGTGCCAGCAGTGATCAAAGCGGGACGAACACCGGGGAGCTGTTTTTT
>TRBD1|TRBV24-1|.|TRBJ2-1
CATSDFGGQGARNEQFF
TGTGCCACCAGTGATTTTGGGGGACAGGGGGCTCGTAATGAGCAGTTCTTC
>.|TRBV24-1|.|TRBJ2-1
CATSDLWERQFF
TGTGCCACCAGTGATTTGTGGGAGAGGCAGTTCTTC
>TRBD2|TRBV7-2|.|TRBJ2-1
CASRKAGGRNSEQFF
TGTGCCAGCAGGAAAGCGGGAGGGCGGAATAGTGAGCAGTTCTTC
>TRBD2|TRBV10-1|.|TRBJ2-1
CASSETSGSGEQFF
TGCGCCAGCAGTGAGACTAGCGGGAGTGGTGAGCAGTTCTTC
>.|TRBV3-1/TRBV3-2|.|TRBJ2-2
CASSQDPRTGELFF
TGTGCCAGCAGCCAAGATCCTCGCACCGGGGAGCTGTTTTTT
>TRBD2|TRBV10-3|.|TRBJ2-7
CAISANPGLAMAYEQYF
TGTGCCATCAGTGCAAATCCGGGACTAGCGATGGCCTACGAGCAGTACTTC
>TRBD1|TRBV11-3|once|TRBJ2-5
CASSLDSGQGKETQYF
TGTGCCAGCAGCTTAGATTCCGGACAGGGGAAAGAGACCCAGTACTTC
>.|TRBV29-1|.|TRBJ2-7
CSVSHGTQYEQYF
TGCAGCGTTAGTCACGGGACACAATACGAGCAGTACTTC
>TRBD2|TRBV5-1|.|TRBJ2-3
CASSHSDSGSTDTQYF
TGCGCCAGCAGCCATAGTGATAGCGGGAGTACAGATACGCAGTATTTT
>TRBD1|TRBV15|.|TRBJ1-6
CATSRTMQGTGANSPLHF
TGTGCCACCAGCAGAACGATGCAAGGGACAGGGGCAAATTCACCCCTCCACTTT
>.|TRBV18|.|TRBJ1-4
CASSQNAGGNEKLFF
TGTGCCAGCTCGCAGAATGCGGGGGGTAATGAAAAACTGTTTTTT
>TRBD2|TRBV11-2|.|TRBJ2-1
CASSLTSGSQLRSNEQFF
TGTGCCAGCAGCCTTACTAGCGGGAGCCAGCTTCGGAGCAATGAGCAGTTCTTC